This T cell receptor (beta chain) originates from a study of OX40 agonist ivuxolimab in advanced cancers. Study information: Recorded diagnoses for dose-escalation patients were hepatocellular carcinoma, melanoma, renal cell or head and neck cancer. Subjects had a mean age of around 60 years, with a range of roughly 20 to 79; roughly 83% were male.

General study results and limits: Mean expanded clone counts were higher in CD8+ than CD4+ T cells.

Details on this clone: The antigen remains undetermined.

Germline loops: CDR1 MDHEN, CDR2 SYDVKM. With 6 bases removed from V and 8 bases from J, the gap between germline ends came to 16 bases. There are 13 residues in the CDR3. Profiled with immunoSEQ multiplex PCR; TCRdb holds only in-frame clones, not every one. The sample gives nearly 85,000 clones, 65% to 90% of which show up once; roughly 1.9% is in the top ten. The chain carries TRBV28 and TRBJ1-2; D not resolved. The source of this sequence is an adult with an advanced solid tumor such as melanoma, head and neck, liver or kidney cancer. The specimen comprised CD4+ or CD8+ T cells sorted from blood, sampled in a trial of the OX40 agonist ivuxolimab. The CDR3 protein is CASSGINLIGYTF. The CDR3 DNA reads TGTGCCAGCAGCGGGATCAATCTGATAGGCTACACCTTC.